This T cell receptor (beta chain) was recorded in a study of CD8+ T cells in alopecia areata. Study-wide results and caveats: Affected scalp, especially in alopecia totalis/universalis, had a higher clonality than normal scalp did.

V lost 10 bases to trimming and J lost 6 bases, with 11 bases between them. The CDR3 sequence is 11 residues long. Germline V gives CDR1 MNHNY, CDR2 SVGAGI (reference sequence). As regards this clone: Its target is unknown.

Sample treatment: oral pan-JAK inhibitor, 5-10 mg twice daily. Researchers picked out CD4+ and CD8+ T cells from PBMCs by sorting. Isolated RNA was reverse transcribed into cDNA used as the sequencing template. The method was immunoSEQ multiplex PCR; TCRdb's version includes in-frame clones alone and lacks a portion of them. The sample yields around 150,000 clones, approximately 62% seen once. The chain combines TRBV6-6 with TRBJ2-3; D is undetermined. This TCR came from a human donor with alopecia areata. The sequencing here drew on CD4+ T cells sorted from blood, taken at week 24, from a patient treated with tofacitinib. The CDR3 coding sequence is TGTGCCACCACCCATGCGGATACGCAGTATTTT. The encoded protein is CATTHADTQYF.